Sequencing of this TCR beta chain was carried out in a study of CD8+ T cells in alopecia areata. RNA was isolated and reverse transcribed to cDNA, the sequencing template. Sequenced by immunoSEQ multiplex PCR; TCRdb stores in-frame clones only, minus some. This table has 150,000 to 200,000 clones, around three fifths appearing once. Per the germline V gene, CDR1 is SQVTM and CDR2 is ANQGSEA. There are 15 residues in the CDR3. V was shortened by 6 bases and J by 1 base, with 17 bases between the two germline ends. Regarding treatment: oral pan-JAK inhibitor, 5-10 mg twice daily. Collected material from alopecia areata patients comprised lesional scalp punch biopsies and peripheral blood.

The rearrangement links TRBV29-1 to TRBJ2-3; perhaps TRBD2 as D (7 bases). The clonotype comes from a human donor with alopecia areata. Sequences were derived from CD4+ T cells sorted from blood, sampled around week 50, from a patient treated with tofacitinib. DNA of the CDR3: TGCAGCGTCACCGGGGGGCCCGCACGCACAGATACGCAGTATTTT. Its protein product is CSVTGGPARTDTQYF.